Presented here are 2 T cell receptor beta chains from one specimen sequenced in a study of T cells in localized non-small cell lung cancer. Produced via immunoSEQ multiplex PCR; TCRdb's table is partial and in-frame only. The table lists tens of thousands of clones, around 89% of them singletons, with about 20% in the top ten. The sample consisted of peripheral blood, taken before any cancer treatment. The receptors here all came from a woman aged 40-69 years with stage I squamous cell lung carcinoma.

The chain joins TRBV30 to TRBJ1-2, with D perhaps matching TRBD1 (5 bases). This CDR3 contains 13 residues. The V and J ends lost 4 bases and 1 base respectively, with 10 bases between them. The germline gives CDR1 GTSNPN, CDR2 SVGIG (reference sequence). The CDR3 here is CAWTPDSNYGYTF. Written as DNA, the CDR3 is TGTGCCTGGACCCCCGACAGTAACTATGGCTACACCTTC.

This clone was seen once. This chain joins TRBV28 and TRBJ1-2, with D tentatively TRBD1 (6 bases). V was trimmed by 7 bases and J by 6 bases, leaving 24 bases between them. The CDR3 totals 16 residues. Germline values: CDR1 MDHEN, CDR2 SYDVKM. The CDR3 loop is CASTPSSGGRLDGYTF. Written as DNA, the CDR3 is TGTGCCAGCACCCCTTCCAGCGGGGGGCGCCTCGATGGCTACACCTTC.